This record concerns one T cell receptor (beta chain) sequence. The antigen is undetermined. Since a much larger clone is just one base distant, this may be a read error. This specimen comes from a study of glioma-infiltrating T cells. Overall study results and limits: Non-neoplastic patients had below-expected tissue-blood divergence, while all gliomas exceeded expectation. Only very few CDR3 sequences appeared in both tissue and blood.

This CDR3 is built from 15 residues. CDR1 ENHRY and CDR2 SYGVKD come from the germline V gene. V was trimmed by 1 base and J by 3 bases, leaving 12 bases between them. Amplification of TCR alpha and beta CDR3 regions from RNA used iRepertoire nested multiplex PCR. Tissue mRNA or PBMC total RNA, about 85-400 ng, went into one-step reverse transcription and amplification. In TCRdb, the multiplex PCR reads were re-called with MiXCR into one record per CDR3 protein. The table has over 90,000 distinct CDR3 sequences, 29% seen once. The receptor's source is a human donor with low-grade glioma or glioblastoma, undergoing nonglioma brain surgery, or in good health (not recorded which). The chain employs TRBV10-3 and TRBJ1-1, with D uncertain. The sample comprised glioma tissue, nonneoplastic brain tissue, or PBMCs (not recorded which). The CDR3 loop reads CAISEFSLGDTEAFF. The CDR3 nucleotides are TGTGCCATCAGTGAGTTTAGCCTCGGGGACACTGAAGCTTTCTTT.